The rows below give T cell receptor beta chains drawn from one sample of a study of T-cell memory formation after mild COVID-19. MiXCR, run by TCRdb on the 5' RACE reads, gives a single entry per CDR3 protein. The table shows 500,000 to 550,000 distinct CDR3 sequences, with roughly 20% occurring only once. Sequenced: PBMCs or a T cell subset sorted from them (not recorded which). The source of these receptors is an adult woman who had mild COVID-19 (a few samples of this study predate the infection). Cell type and time point are not known. Each CDR3 is given with its conserved first and last residue. The order of the fields is clone size, J gene, D gene, V gene, CDR3 DNA, CDR3 protein. A D gene is named only where the DNA matches it firmly. Clone size is not always given. Where it is, it says once, few, many or a class for expanded clones.

>.|TRBJ2-1|.|TRBV24-1
TGTGCCACCAGTCGTCGGACAGGGAGGGCTCTGGGTGAGCAGTTCTTC
CATSRRTGRALGEQFF
>.|TRBJ2-7|.|TRBV12-3/TRBV12-4
TGTGCCAGCAGTCCCCCGTGGGGGCTCTACGAGCAGTACTTC
CASSPPWGLYEQYF
>.|TRBJ2-7|.|TRBV5-1
TGCGCCAGCAGCTTAATCTCCGGCGGCCAGAGGCCCTACGAGCAGTACTTC
CASSLISGGQRPYEQYF
>few|TRBJ1-2|TRBD1|TRBV12-3/TRBV12-4
TGTGCCAGCAGACCTCAGGACAGGCCCTATGGCTACACCTTC
CASRPQDRPYGYTF
>.|TRBJ2-2|TRBD2|TRBV15
TGTGCCACCAGCAGTAGCGGGGGGTGGACCGGGGAGCTGTTTTTT
CATSSSGGWTGELFF
>few|TRBJ2-7|.|TRBV12-3/TRBV12-4
.
CASSSSFRSSGAYEQYF
>few|TRBJ1-1|.|TRBV10-2
TGCGCCAGCAGTCTAGACCCGGGGACTGAAGCTTTCTTT
CASSLDPGTEAFF
>few|TRBJ1-1|.|TRBV29-1
TGCAGCGGCATAGTAGGGGAGAGCGTGGGGACTGAAGCTTTCTTT
CSGIVGESVGTEAFF
>.|TRBJ1-1|.|TRBV20-1
TGCAGTGCGGCCGGATGGAACACTGAAGCTTTCTTT
CSAAGWNTEAFF
>.|TRBJ1-2|TRBD1|TRBV6-1
TGTGCCAGCAGTGGGGGACAGGGGGCGAACTATGGCTACACCTTC
CASSGGQGANYGYTF
>many|TRBJ2-5|.|TRBV18
TGTGCCAGCTCCCCAACCGGACCATCACAAGAGACCCAGTACTTC
CASSPTGPSQETQYF
>few|TRBJ1-4|TRBD1|TRBV18
TGTGCCAGCTCCCCCGGGACAGGATTTGCTAATGAAAAACTGTTTTTT
CASSPGTGFANEKLFF
>few|TRBJ1-2|.|TRBV19
TGTGCCAGTAGCGGGACGTTCTATGGCTACACCTTC
CASSGTFYGYTF
>many|TRBJ1-5|.|TRBV12-3/TRBV12-4
TGCGCCAGCAGCTTGGGAGGGAATAGCAATCAGCCCCAGCATTTT
CASSLGGNSNQPQHF
>.|TRBJ2-7|.|TRBV7-9
TGTGCCAGCAGCTCGAAGTCCCGCACCCACGAGCAGTACTTC
CASSSKSRTHEQYF
>.|TRBJ1-3|.|TRBV19
TGTGCCAGTAGAACCGACACGTACAGAGGAAACACCATATATTTT
CASRTDTYRGNTIYF
>.|TRBJ2-3|.|TRBV5-4
TGTGCCAGCAGCTTCAGTCCGTCAGGGATCACAGATACGCAGTATTTT
CASSFSPSGITDTQYF
>.|TRBJ2-7|.|TRBV12-3/TRBV12-4
TGTGCCAGCAGTATTCTCAGGGGAGCCTACGAGCAGTACTTC
CASSILRGAYEQYF
>.|TRBJ2-1|TRBD2|TRBV20-1
TGCAGTGCTAGAGATGGCGGGAGGGCCGGGAATGAGCAGTTCTTC
CSARDGGRAGNEQFF
>.|TRBJ2-3|.|TRBV29-1
TGCAGCGTTATCAAGGGGGTCGATACGCAGTATTTT
CSVIKGVDTQYF
>few|TRBJ1-1|.|TRBV29-1
TGCAGCGTTGGACCTTACGGTAAGACTGAAGCTTTCTTT
CSVGPYGKTEAFF
>.|TRBJ1-1|.|TRBV4-3
TGCGCCAGCAGCCAAGATCCGGCCGGGGGGGAAGCTTTCTTT
CASSQDPAGGEAFF
>few|TRBJ1-2|.|TRBV12-3/TRBV12-4
TGTGCCAGCAGTTTTGGACAAGAGGGTGTAGGCTACACCTTC
CASSFGQEGVGYTF
>few|TRBJ2-5|TRBD1|TRBV19
TGTGCCAGTAGTAAGGGTACAGGGGAAGAGACCCAGTACTTC
CASSKGTGEETQYF
>few|TRBJ2-7|TRBD1|TRBV30
TGTGCCTGGAGTAGGGACAGGGCCTACGAGCAGTACTTC
CAWSRDRAYEQYF
>.|TRBJ1-2|.|TRBV7-2
TGTGCCAGCAGCTCATCCCCGGGGGCTAACTATGGCTACACCTTC
CASSSSPGANYGYTF
>.|TRBJ2-7|.|TRBV20-1
TGCAGTGCTACCCAGTGGGGAGGGGGCTCCTACGAGCAGTACTTC
CSATQWGGGSYEQYF
>.|TRBJ2-2|TRBD2|TRBV5-6
TGTGCCAGCAGCTGGGGACTAGCGGGAAGCACCGGGGAGCTGTTTTTT
CASSWGLAGSTGELFF
>.|TRBJ1-6|TRBD1|TRBV18
TGTGCCAGCTCACTAGGACAGGGGTTTTCACCCCTCCACTTT
CASSLGQGFSPLHF
>few|TRBJ1-6|.|TRBV7-9
TGTGCCAGCAGCATACCGACAGCGCCCCCGTTGTCGGCCCTCCACTTT
CASSIPTAPPLSALHF
>.|TRBJ2-3|.|TRBV7-3
TGTGCCAGCAGCTTAATAGGCTACACAGATACGCAGTATTTT
CASSLIGYTDTQYF
>.|TRBJ2-2|.|TRBV5-1
TGCGCCAGCAGCTTGGGGGCCCTGGCGAACACCGGGGAGCTGTTTTTT
CASSLGALANTGELFF
>few|TRBJ2-1|TRBD2|TRBV20-1
TGCAGTGCTAGAGATGTGGAAGCGGGGGTGGTCCGTGAGCAGTTCTTC
CSARDVEAGVVREQFF
>many|TRBJ1-5|.|TRBV20-1
TGCAGCGCTACCCGGGGGCTGGTCAATCAGCCCCAGCATTTT
CSATRGLVNQPQHF
>.|TRBJ1-1|.|TRBV20-1
TGCAGTGCTAGATCGAGCAAACATTACGCGAACACTGAAGCTTTCTTT
CSARSSKHYANTEAFF
>.|TRBJ1-5|.|TRBV2
TGTGCCAGCAGTGAGGGTCAGGGGCGGCATCAGCCCCAGCATTTT
CASSEGQGRHQPQHF
>.|TRBJ2-3|.|TRBV6-2/TRBV6-3
TGTGCCAGCAGGATACAACGGACAGCCACAGATACGCAGTATTTT
CASRIQRTATDTQYF
>once|TRBJ2-7|.|TRBV4-1
TGCGCCAGCAGAAAAGAGATAGGAGGGGGCTACGAGCAGTACTTC
CASRKEIGGGYEQYF
>few|TRBJ2-5|.|TRBV6-5
TGTGCCAGCAGTCCGGGGGGCCTCACTCTGACCGGGGAGACCCAGTACTTC
CASSPGGLTLTGETQYF
>.|TRBJ2-7|TRBD2|TRBV23-1
TGCGCCAGCAGTCAAGCGGGGGGATTCCGAGGGACCTACGAGCAGTACTTC
CASSQAGGFRGTYEQYF
>.|TRBJ2-6|.|TRBV9
TGTGCCAGCAGCCGTTCGACAGGGGCCAACGTCCTGACTTTC
CASSRSTGANVLTF
>.|TRBJ2-1|TRBD2|TRBV5-1
TGCGCCAGCAGCTTGGTTTCTCGACTAGCGGGGGCCGGGAATGAGCAGTTCTTC
CASSLVSRLAGAGNEQFF
>.|TRBJ2-5|.|TRBV9
TGTGCCAGCAGCGGCGCGGAGTGGACCCAGTACTTC
CASSGAEWTQYF
>few|TRBJ1-1|.|TRBV15
TGTGCCACCAGCAGAGAAAACAGAATGAACACTGAAGCTTTCTTT
CATSRENRMNTEAFF
>few|TRBJ2-7|.|TRBV7-2
TGTGCCAGCAGCTTAGCGTACGGAGACCACGAGCAGTACTTC
CASSLAYGDHEQYF
>.|TRBJ2-7|.|TRBV12-5
TGTGCTAGTGGTTTGGGTTCTGAGTGGCAGTACTTC
CASGLGSEWQYF
>.|TRBJ1-5|TRBD1|TRBV7-9
TGTGCCAGCAGCTCCGGAGGACAGGGCAATCAGCCCCAGCATTTT
CASSSGGQGNQPQHF
>.|TRBJ2-3|TRBD2|TRBV14
TGTGCCAGCAGCCCTAGCGGGGGGCTCCGAAAGAGCACAGATACGCAGTATTTT
CASSPSGGLRKSTDTQYF
>.|TRBJ1-1|TRBD1|TRBV27
TGTGCCAGCAGTATAGACAGGGTTTCCACTGAAGCTTTCTTT
CASSIDRVSTEAFF
>many|TRBJ2-7|TRBD1|TRBV29-1
TGCAGCGGACAGGGACAGGGGGGAATCTACGAGCAGTACTTC
CSGQGQGGIYEQYF
>.|TRBJ2-1|TRBD1|TRBV5-1
TGCGCCAGCAGCTTGACAGGGGGTGTTCGGGAGCAGTTCTTC
CASSLTGGVREQFF
>few|TRBJ2-2|TRBD1|TRBV5-4
TGTGCCAGCAGCCGACCCGGGACAGCGAACACCGGGGAGCTGTTTTTT
CASSRPGTANTGELFF
>few|TRBJ1-2|.|TRBV7-9
TGTGCCAGCAGCTCGGGACCAACTAACTATGGCTACACCTTC
CASSSGPTNYGYTF
>.|TRBJ2-7|.|TRBV29-1
TGCAGCGTTACGGACGGAACCTACGAGCAGTACTTC
CSVTDGTYEQYF
>few|TRBJ1-1|TRBD1|TRBV29-1
TGCAGCGTGGCTGGCAGGGGGGGGATGAACACTGAAGCTTTCTTT
CSVAGRGGMNTEAFF
>.|TRBJ2-1|.|TRBV12-3/TRBV12-4
TGTGACAGCAGCTCCATAGCGGATGGCTACAATGAGCAGTTCTTC
CDSSSIADGYNEQFF
>few|TRBJ2-3|.|TRBV21-1
TGTGCCAGCAGCAAAGGTCCGACAGGTGGCACAGATACGCAGTATTTT
CASSKGPTGGTDTQYF
>.|TRBJ2-5|TRBD1|TRBV27
TGTGCCAGCAGTTCGTCCGGGACAGGGAGGGAGACCCAGTACTTC
CASSSSGTGRETQYF
>many|TRBJ1-1|.|TRBV5-1
TGCGCCAGCAGCTTCTCCATGAACACTGAAGCTTTCTTT
CASSFSMNTEAFF